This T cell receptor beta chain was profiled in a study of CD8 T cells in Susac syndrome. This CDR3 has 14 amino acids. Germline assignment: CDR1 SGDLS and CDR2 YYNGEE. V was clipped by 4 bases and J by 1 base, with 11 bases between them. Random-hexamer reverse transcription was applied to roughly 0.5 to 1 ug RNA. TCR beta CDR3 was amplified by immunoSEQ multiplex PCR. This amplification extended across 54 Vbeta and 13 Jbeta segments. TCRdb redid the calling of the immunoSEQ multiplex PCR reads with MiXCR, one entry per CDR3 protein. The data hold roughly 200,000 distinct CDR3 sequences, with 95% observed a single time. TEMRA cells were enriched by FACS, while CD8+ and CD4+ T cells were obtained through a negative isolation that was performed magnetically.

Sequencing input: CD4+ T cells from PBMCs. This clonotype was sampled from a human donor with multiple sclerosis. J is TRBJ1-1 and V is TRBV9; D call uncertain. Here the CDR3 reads CASSRGWQNTEAFF. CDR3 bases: TGTGCCAGCAGCCGAGGGTGGCAGAACACTGAAGCTTTCTTT.